The 28 T cell receptor beta chains reported below all come from one sample, sequenced in a study of regulatory T cells in long-lasting Graves disease. The time point is: persistent/refractory GD, antithyroid drugs over 5 years with positive TRAb. The TCR library was prepared using RNA isolated from PBMCs. According to the study, TCR beta libraries were built with iRepertoire HTBI primers and CDR3-region Arm-PCR. TCRdb re-called the multiplex PCR reads with MiXCR, one entry per CDR3 protein. The table records 310,000 or so distinct CDR3 sequences, 22% of them present only once. Sequencing was performed on peripheral blood mononuclear cells (PBMCs), taken when the disease was refractory, from a patient treated with antithyroid drugs. These TCRs come from a female donor with Graves disease.

The chain links TRBV7-2 to TRBJ1-1; D is unresolved. This CDR3 has 13 residues. Germline V gives CDR1 SGHTA, CDR2 FQGNSA. Trimming pared 5 bases from V and 4 bases from J, leaving 11 bases between. CDR3 in DNA: TGTGCCAGCAGCCAGCTTATGAGCACTGAAGCTTTCTTT. As protein: CASSQLMSTEAFF.

The V call is TRBV27, the J call TRBJ2-7, with D tentatively TRBD2 (6 bases). The CDR3 spans 14 residues. V was cut by 6 bases and J by 7 bases, with 19 bases left in between. Germline loops: CDR1 MNHEY, CDR2 SMNVEV (reference sequence). The DNA for the CDR3 is TGTGCCAGCAGGTTAGGTGTGCGGAGGGGTGAGCAGTACTTC. This translates into CASRLGVRRGEQYF.

Regarding this clonotype: One junction end does not reproduce the germline sequence, and a read error may be involved. The rearrangement joins TRBV6-5 to TRBJ1-5; TRBD1 is a possible D gene (6 bases). CDR1 MNHEY and CDR2 SVGAGI come from the germline V gene. This CDR3 contains 15 residues. The CDR3 here is CASSYGDTSSQPQHF. CDR3 nucleotides: TGTGCCAGCAGTTACGGGGACACTAGCAGTCAGCCCCAGCATTTT.

This clonotype was seen at least ten times. The chain joins TRBV6-1 to TRBJ1-1; 7 nucleotides match TRBD1. The germline gives CDR1 MNHNS, CDR2 SASEGT. The V and J ends lost 11 bases and 0 bases, in that order; junction bases with no gene match: 3. The CDR3 length is 12 residues. The DNA for the CDR3 is TGTGCCGAGGGACAGCTGAACACTGAAGCTTTCTTT. Amino acids: CAEGQLNTEAFF.

There are a few counts of this clonotype. The chain is built from TRBV25-1 and TRBJ1-3; weak D call: TRBD1 (6 bases). Per germline, CDR1 MGHDK and CDR2 SYGVNS. V lost 2 bases, J lost 0 bases, and 11 bases lay in between. The CDR3 is 16 residues long. This CDR3 reads CASSEGDILSGNTIYF. CDR3 coding DNA: TGTGCCAGCAGTGAAGGGGACATCCTCTCTGGAAACACCATATATTTT.

The chain couples TRBV7-2 to TRBJ2-4; D may be TRBD2 (6 bases). From germline, CDR1 is SGHTA and CDR2 FQGNSA. The CDR3 is made up of 13 amino acids. The V end lost 2 bases, the J end lost 7 bases, and 9 bases lay between the germline ends. This CDR3 reads CASSLSGWNIQYF. In DNA, the CDR3 is TGTGCCAGCAGCTTAAGCGGGTGGAACATTCAGTACTTC.

This clonotype came up a few times. The rearrangement links TRBV20-1 to TRBJ2-7; no clear D. The length of the CDR3 is 9 residues. The V end was cut by 5 bases, the J end by 7 bases, with 6 bases between. CDR1 DFQATT and CDR2 SNEGSKA come from the germline V gene (reference sequence). CDR3: CSAGQEQYF. The CDR3 nucleotides read TGCAGTGCTGGCCAGGAGCAGTACTTC.

This clonotype was recorded at least ten times. The genes are TRBV3-1 and TRBJ2-5; 8 nucleotides align to TRBD2. The germline gives CDR1 LGHDT, CDR2 YNNKEL (reference sequence). The CDR3 spans 15 residues. The V gene end was trimmed by 0 bases and the J gene end by 3 bases; junction bases not matched to a gene: 3. CDR3 nucleotides: TGTGCCAGCAGCCAAGATTTGCGGGAGGAAGAGACCCAGTACTTC. This encodes CASSQDLREEETQYF.

This clonotype was seen repeatedly, ten times or more. V usage is TRBV15 and J usage is TRBJ1-5; D may be TRBD1 (5 bases). This CDR3 is 16 amino acids long. V was pared by 3 bases and J by 2 bases, with 14 bases between. Germline values: CDR1 LNHNV, CDR2 YYDKDF (reference sequence). The CDR3 nucleotides are TGTGCCACCAGCAGGGGTGGGGCCGGTGGCAATCAGCCCCAGCATTTT. Translated: CATSRGGAGGNQPQHF.

This chain links TRBV5-5 with TRBJ2-7; TRBD2 might be the D (6 bases). Germline loops: CDR1 SGHKS, CDR2 YYEKEE (reference sequence). The length of the CDR3 is 13 residues. The ends were cut back, 2 bases at V and 4 bases at J, with 10 bases in the middle. The CDR3 protein is CASSFMGGYEQYF. CDR3 bases: TGTGCCAGCAGCTTTATGGGAGGTTACGAGCAGTACTTC.

This clonotype was seen more than once but under ten times. A much larger clone lies a single base off, so this may be a read error. Here the CDR3 omits its conserved ending phenylalanine or tryptophan, so a read error is the likely source. The chain has TRBV18 and TRBJ1-1; TRBD1 is a possible D gene (6 bases). The CDR3 is made up of 12 amino acids. Between the trimmed V and J ends, which lost 5 bases and 10 bases, there was a span of 14 bases. The germline V gene has CDR1 KGHSH and CDR2 LQKENI. The CDR3, as DNA: TGTGCCAGCTCAACAACAGGGAAGGGAGCTTTCCTT. Translating gives CASSTTGKGAFL.

This clonotype was found a few times. J is TRBJ2-7 and V is TRBV6-5; perhaps TRBD2 as D (5 bases). The CDR3 contains 13 residues. Germline V lookup: CDR1 MNHEY, CDR2 SVGAGI. V lost 2 bases to trimming and J lost 5 bases, with 10 bases between them. The CDR3 region is CASSYGLANEQYF. DNA for the CDR3: TGTGCCAGCAGTTACGGGCTAGCCAACGAGCAGTACTTC.

On this clonotype: One base away lies a much larger clone, so this may be a sequencing read error. The J gene is TRBJ1-1, the V gene TRBV25-1; D remains unclear. CDR1 is MGHDK and CDR2 is SYGVNS in the germline V gene. Trimming pared 2 bases from V and 7 bases from J, leaving 11 bases between. The CDR3 sequence is 13 residues long. The CDR3 spells CASSEQPSIEAFF. The CDR3, as DNA: TGTGCCAGCAGTGAACAGCCCAGTATTGAAGCTTTCTTT. The variable domain in full, with the rest retrieved from reference TRBV25-1 and TRBJ1-1, is EADIYQTPRYLVIGTGKKITLECSQTMGHDKMYWYQQDPGMELHLIHYSYGVNSTEKGDLSSESTVSRIRTEHFPLTLESARPSHTSQYLCASSEQPSIEAFFGQGTRLTVV.

The J gene is TRBJ2-7, the V gene TRBV3-1, with TRBD1 identical over 12 bases. This CDR3 is built from 16 residues. Germline V gives CDR1 LGHDT, CDR2 YNNKEL (reference sequence). Losses at the gene ends were 1 base for V and 7 bases for J; bases not matched to a gene: 8. The CDR3: CASSQGWGQGAGEQYF. The DNA for the CDR3 is TGTGCCAGCAGCCAAGGGTGGGGACAGGGGGCTGGTGAGCAGTACTTC.

V gene TRBV29-1 combines with J gene TRBJ2-5; D unresolved. Trimming cost V 1 base and J 1 base, with 1 base left between them. CDR3 length: 11 residues. From germline, CDR1 is SQVTM and CDR2 ANQGSEA. CDR3: CSVEGQETQYF. The CDR3 DNA is TGCAGCGTTGAAGGCCAAGAGACCCAGTACTTC.

This clonotype was seen repeatedly, ten times or more. This sequence joins TRBV7-6 and TRBJ2-5, with no clear D. The V end lost 1 base, the J end lost 1 base, and 13 bases lay between the germline ends. CDR1 and CDR2 (germline): SGHVS, FNYEAQ. The CDR3 loop spans 16 amino acids. In nucleotides, the CDR3 is TGTGCCAGCAGCTTAGAGGCGGCGACTCCCCAAGAGACCCAGTACTTC. It specifies CASSLEAATPQETQYF.

Details on this clonotype: This may be a read error, as it is one base from a much larger clone. The V and J genes are TRBV2 and TRBJ1-5, with no clear D. Germline CDR1 is SNHLY and CDR2 is FYNNEI. The CDR3 extends over 14 amino acids. V lost 7 bases and J 5 bases, leaving 15 bases between the germline ends. The CDR3 DNA follows: TGTGCCAGCACTGGGCCTTTACCCCATCAGCCCCAGCATTTT. Translating gives CASTGPLPHQPQHF. Complete variable domain (other parts from reference TRBV2 and TRBJ1-5): EPEVTQTPSHQVTQMGQEVILRCVPISNHLYFYWYRQILGQKVEFLVSFYNNEISEKSEIFDDQFSVERPDGSNFTLKIRSTKLEDSAMYFCASTGPLPHQPQHFGDGTRLSIL.

This clonotype was observed at least ten times. V gene TRBV2 combines with J gene TRBJ2-5, with 13 bases fitting TRBD2. V shed 6 bases, J shed 2 bases, and the junction held 3 bases outside the gene matches. Per germline, CDR1 SNHLY and CDR2 FYNNEI. The CDR3 spans 15 residues. CDR3 in DNA: TGTGCCAGCAGGGCGACTAGCGGGAGGCAAGAGACCCAGTACTTC. Protein product: CASRATSGRQETQYF.

The chain carries TRBV19 and TRBJ1-5, with 8 bases aligning to TRBD1. The CDR3 is 16 amino acids. The ends lost 11 bases at V and 0 bases at J; junction bases unmatched: 12. Per germline, CDR1 LNHDA and CDR2 SQIVND (reference sequence). CDR3 DNA: TGTGCCTCTATGGACCGACAGGGGATTAGCAATCAGCCCCAGCATTTT. It codes for CASMDRQGISNQPQHF.

This clonotype was recorded at least ten times. This chain connects TRBV6-1 to TRBJ1-5, with 11 bases aligning to TRBD1. Germline CDR1 reads MNHNS; CDR2 reads SASEGT. The trim removed 8 bases at V and 4 bases at J, leaving 19 bases unmatched. This CDR3 has 19 residues. In DNA, the CDR3 is TGTGCCAGCGGGGGAGGACAGGGGGCGATTTTGGGCCAAAATCAGCCCCAGCATTTT. Encoded protein: CASGGGQGAILGQNQPQHF.

This clonotype has just a few counts. The genes are TRBV4-3 and TRBJ1-2; no definite D call. Trimming removed 2 bases at V and 3 bases at J, with 10 bases between. The CDR3 is 14 amino acids. Per germline, CDR1 LGHNA and CDR2 YSLEER. Here the CDR3 DNA reads TGCGCCAGCAGCCAAAGCCAGAACCACTATGGCTACACCTTC. Translating gives CASSQSQNHYGYTF.

This clonotype was recorded at least ten times. The CDR3 reads CAWNPGNEKLFF. In DNA form, the CDR3 reads TGTGCCTGGAACCCCGGGAATGAAAAACTGTTTTTT. The chain is built from TRBV30 and TRBJ1-4; no clear D gene. Trimming took off 4 bases at V and 5 bases at J, with 8 bases between the two ends. From germline, CDR1 is GTSNPN and CDR2 SVGIG (reference sequence). The CDR3 extends over 12 amino acids.

Many counts were recorded for this clonotype. The rearrangement links TRBV20-1 to TRBJ2-7; D perhaps matches TRBD1 (6 bases). The ends were cut back, 5 bases at V and 0 bases at J, with 14 bases in the middle. From germline, CDR1 is DFQATT and CDR2 SNEGSKA (reference sequence). The CDR3 runs to 14 residues. CDR3 bases: TGCAGTGCTCCGGACAGATGGAGCTCCTACGAGCAGTACTTC. Residues: CSAPDRWSSYEQYF.

This clonotype was seen repeatedly, ten times or more. The rearrangement uses TRBV6-5 and TRBJ2-2, with unresolved D. This CDR3 contains 17 residues. The germline gives CDR1 MNHEY, CDR2 SVGAGI. V shed 3 bases and J shed 2 bases, with 16 bases lying between them. In DNA form, the CDR3 reads TGTGCCAGCAGTTATCCCGATCGGACGGTCAACACCGGGGAGCTGTTTTTT. This gives the protein CASSYPDRTVNTGELFF.

The chain links TRBV7-2 to TRBJ1-5, with 9 bases that match TRBD1. J was trimmed by 0 bases and V by 8 bases; bases with no gene match: 8. Germline lookup yields CDR1 SGHTA and CDR2 FQGNSA. The CDR3 length is 16 residues. This chain's CDR3 is CASQDRGIYSNQPQHF. In DNA, the CDR3 is TGTGCCAGCCAGGACAGGGGAATCTATAGCAATCAGCCCCAGCATTTT.

A few counts support this clonotype. The chain carries TRBV20-1 and TRBJ1-1; no reliable D call. The V gene's germline CDR1 is DFQATT and CDR2 SNEGSKA (reference sequence). CDR3 length equals 14 residues. Trimming took 0 bases from V and 1 from J, leaving 9 bases between them. The CDR3 coding sequence is TGCAGTGCTAGAGATGCCCGAAAGAACACTGAAGCTTTCTTT. The encoded protein is CSARDARKNTEAFF.

This rearrangement joins TRBV20-1 to TRBJ1-2; 7 bases agree with TRBD1. In germline, CDR1 is DFQATT, CDR2 SNEGSKA (reference sequence). The CDR3 covers 14 residues. V lost 1 base, J lost 6 bases, and 8 bases stayed unmatched. The CDR3 DNA follows: TGCAGTGCTAGAGCCACCGGGACAGCTGATGGCTACACCTTC. Amino acids: CSARATGTADGYTF.

In its sample, this clonotype was seen a few times. In nucleotides, the CDR3 is TGTGCTATTGGAGGGGGGCCGTACAATGAGCAGTTCTTC. It codes for CAIGGGPYNEQFF. The chain recombines TRBV6-1 with TRBJ2-1, with D tentatively TRBD1 or TRBD2 (6 bases each). The germline gives CDR1 MNHNS, CDR2 SASEGT. This CDR3 has 13 residues.